This T cell receptor (beta chain) was sequenced in a study of T-cell memory formation after mild COVID-19. Constant-segment primers were used for 5'RACE, and the resulting TCR alpha and TCR beta cDNA libraries carried sample barcodes and UMIs. Each CDR3 protein gets one entry after TCRdb re-called the 5' RACE reads with MiXCR. The data show roughly 200,000 distinct CDR3 sequences, with roughly 10% seen just once and roughly 3.5% held by the top ten. This clonotype was picked up a small number of times. Its cognate antigen is unknown. Study-wide findings and caveats: Pre-infection memory held some responding clones, suggesting pre-existing cross-reactive T cells responded.

The TCR comes from a man between 18 and 35 years old who had mild COVID-19 (a few samples of this study predate the infection). Cell type and time point are not known. The specimen sequenced was PBMCs or a T cell subset sorted from them (not recorded which).

CDR3 nucleotides: TGCGCCAGCAGCTTAAGTTGGCAGGGCAACACCGGGGAGCTGTTTTTT. It is translated as CASSLSWQGNTGELFF. The chain combines TRBV5-1 with TRBJ2-2, with D possibly matching TRBD1 (5 bases). This CDR3 spans 16 amino acids. CDR1 SGHRS and CDR2 YFSETQ come from the germline V gene. Trimming left V 2 bases short and J 2 bases short, with 13 bases between.